The sequence of this T cell receptor beta chain was determined in a study of follicular helper T cells after annual influenza vaccination. The assay was immunoSEQ multiplex PCR, and TCRdb's table has in-frame clones only and misses some. The sample lists approximately 11,000 clones; more than 60% were seen once. Per time point, roughly 35-100 mL of blood was sampled. V lost 2 bases to trimming and J lost 4 bases, with 11 bases between them. CDR1 and CDR2 (germline): KGHSH, LQKENI. The CDR3 has 15 amino acids. The starting material was CXCR5- memory CD4+ T cells sorted from blood, obtained 6 weeks after influenza vaccination. This clonotype was sampled from an adult who received the influenza vaccine. The J gene is TRBJ2-2, the V gene TRBV18; D is possibly TRBD1 or TRBD2 (6 bases each). Written as DNA, the CDR3 is TGTGCCAGCTCACCAACCGGGGGCTCCACCGGGGAGCTGTTTTTT. Translated: CASSPTGGSTGELFF.